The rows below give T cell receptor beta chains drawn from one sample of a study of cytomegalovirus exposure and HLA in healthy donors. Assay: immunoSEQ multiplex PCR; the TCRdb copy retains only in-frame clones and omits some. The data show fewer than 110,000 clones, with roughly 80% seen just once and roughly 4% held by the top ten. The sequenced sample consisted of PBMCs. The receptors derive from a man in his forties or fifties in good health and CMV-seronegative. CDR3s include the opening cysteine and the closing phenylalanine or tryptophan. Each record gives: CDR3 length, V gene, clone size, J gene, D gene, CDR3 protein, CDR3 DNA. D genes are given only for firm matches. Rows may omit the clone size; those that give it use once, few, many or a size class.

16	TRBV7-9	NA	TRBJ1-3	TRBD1	CASSLAWDREGNTIYF	TGTGCCAGCAGCTTAGCCTGGGACAGGGAGGGAAACACCATATATTTT
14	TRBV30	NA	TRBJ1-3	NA	CAWSAGASGNTIYF	TGTGCCTGGAGTGCTGGGGCATCTGGAAACACCATATATTTT
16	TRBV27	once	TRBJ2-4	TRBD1	CASSLAGQGGKNIQYF	TGTGCCAGCAGTTTAGCCGGACAGGGCGGCAAAAACATTCAGTACTTC
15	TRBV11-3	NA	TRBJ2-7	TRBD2	CASSPHRGGTYEQYF	TGTGCCAGCAGCCCCCACCGGGGGGGGACCTACGAGCAGTACTTC
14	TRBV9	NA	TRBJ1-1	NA	CASSDNVQLTEAFF	TGTGCCAGCAGCGATAATGTACAGTTAACTGAAGCTTTCTTT
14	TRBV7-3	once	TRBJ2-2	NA	CASRKAANTGELFF	TGTGCCAGCAGGAAAGCCGCGAACACCGGGGAGCTGTTTTTT
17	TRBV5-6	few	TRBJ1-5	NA	CASSSLGRPDLNQPQHF	TGTGCCAGCAGCTCCCTGGGGAGGCCAGACCTCAATCAGCCCCAGCATTTT
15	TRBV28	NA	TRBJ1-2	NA	CASSLNRVPSYGYTF	TGTGCCAGCAGTTTGAATCGAGTACCCTCCTATGGCTACACCTTC
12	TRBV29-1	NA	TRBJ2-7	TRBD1	CSAGQGAYEQYF	TGCAGCGCGGGACAGGGCGCCTACGAGCAGTACTTC
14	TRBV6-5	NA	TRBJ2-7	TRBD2	CASRGAGGLYEQYF	TGTGCCAGCAGAGGGGCGGGGGGCCTATACGAGCAGTACTTC
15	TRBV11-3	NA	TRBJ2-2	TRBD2	CASSSPSGNTGELFF	TGTGCCAGCAGCTCCCCTAGCGGGAACACCGGGGAGCTGTTTTTT
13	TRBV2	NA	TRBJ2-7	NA	CATYIGAAYEQYF	TGTGCCACCTACATTGGAGCGGCCTACGAGCAGTACTTC
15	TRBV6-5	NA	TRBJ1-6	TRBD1	CASSKTGAYNSPLHF	TGTGCCAGCAGTAAGACAGGGGCCTATAATTCACCCCTCCACTTT
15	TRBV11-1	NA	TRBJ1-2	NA	CASSPQGQANYGYTF	TGTGCCAGCAGCCCTCAGGGACAAGCTAACTATGGCTACACCTTC
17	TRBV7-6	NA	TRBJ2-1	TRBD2	CASSLVLLAGGNNEQFF	TGTGCCAGCAGCTTAGTCTTACTAGCGGGGGGGAACAATGAGCAGTTCTTC
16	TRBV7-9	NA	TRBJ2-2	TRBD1	CASSLGQGMIAGELFF	TGTGCCAGCAGCTTGGGACAGGGTATGATCGCCGGGGAGCTGTTTTTT
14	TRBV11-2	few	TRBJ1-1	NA	CASSFQGQNTEAFF	TGTGCCAGCAGTTTCCAGGGACAGAACACTGAAGCTTTCTTT
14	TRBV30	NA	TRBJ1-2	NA	CAWRNKQGVYGYTF	TGTGCCTGGAGGAATAAACAGGGTGTCTATGGCTACACCTTC
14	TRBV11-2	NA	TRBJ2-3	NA	CASSTIQGTDTQYF	TGTGCCAGCAGCACCATTCAGGGCACAGATACGCAGTATTTT
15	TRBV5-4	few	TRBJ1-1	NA	CASSLLTGVNTEAFF	TGTGCCAGCAGCTTGCTTACAGGCGTGAACACTGAAGCTTTCTTT
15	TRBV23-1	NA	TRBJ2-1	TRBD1	CASSPRDREGNEQFF	TGCGCCAGCAGTCCCCGGGACAGGGAAGGAAATGAGCAGTTCTTC
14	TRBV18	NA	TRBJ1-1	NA	CASSPFSGNTEAFF	TGTGCCAGCTCACCGTTTTCCGGGAACACTGAAGCTTTCTTT
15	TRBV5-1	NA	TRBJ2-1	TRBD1	CASSGVPGQGTEQFF	TGCGCCAGCAGTGGTGTCCCGGGACAGGGGACTGAGCAGTTCTTC
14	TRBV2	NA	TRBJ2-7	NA	CASGRGQRSYEQYF	TGTGCCAGTGGACGTGGACAACGTTCCTACGAGCAGTACTTC
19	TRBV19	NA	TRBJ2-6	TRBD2	CASSILGLAGGSGANVLTF	TGTGCCAGTAGTATCTTAGGGCTAGCGGGGGGTTCTGGGGCCAACGTCCTGACTTTC
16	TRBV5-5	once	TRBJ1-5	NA	CASSLRGRGFNQPQHF	TGTGCCAGCAGCTTGAGGGGCAGGGGATTCAATCAGCCCCAGCATTTT
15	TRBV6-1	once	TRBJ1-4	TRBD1	CASRELGQGAEKLFF	TGTGCCAGCAGGGAATTGGGACAGGGGGCTGAAAAACTGTTTTTT
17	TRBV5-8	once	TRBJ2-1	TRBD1	CASSLALTGTAKNEQFF	TGTGCCAGCAGCCTGGCCCTTACCGGGACAGCAAAGAATGAGCAGTTCTTC
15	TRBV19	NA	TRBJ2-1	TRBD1	CASSRQGGSYNEQFF	TGTGCCAGTAGTAGACAGGGGGGCTCCTACAATGAGCAGTTCTTC
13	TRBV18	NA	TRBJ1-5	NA	CASSPARDQPQHF	TGTGCCAGCTCACCAGCACGGGATCAGCCCCAGCATTTT
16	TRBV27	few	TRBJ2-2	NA	CASSTSGQVDTGELFF	NA
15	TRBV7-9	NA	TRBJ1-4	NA	CSSSPTFGRDEKLFF	TGTTCCAGCAGCCCTACCTTCGGCCGGGATGAAAAACTGTTTTTT
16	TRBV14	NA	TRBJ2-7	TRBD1	CASSHLPGTGSYEQYF	TGTGCCAGCAGCCACCTCCCCGGGACAGGGTCCTACGAGCAGTACTTC
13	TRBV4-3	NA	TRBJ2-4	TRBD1	CASSQNRGNIQYF	TGCGCCAGCAGCCAAAACAGGGGAAACATTCAGTACTTC
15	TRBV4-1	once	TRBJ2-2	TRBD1	CASSQGDRVAGELFF	TGCGCCAGCAGCCAAGGCGACAGGGTAGCCGGGGAGCTGTTTTTT
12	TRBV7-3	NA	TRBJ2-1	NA	CASSSDSGEEIF	TGTGCCAGCAGCTCGGACTCAGGAGAGGAAATCTTC
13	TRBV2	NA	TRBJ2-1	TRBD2	CASKGGGASEQFF	TGTGCCAGCAAAGGCGGGGGGGCCAGTGAGCAGTTCTTC
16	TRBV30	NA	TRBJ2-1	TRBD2	CAWSVQRGGAYNEQFF	TGTGCCTGGAGTGTTCAACGTGGGGGGGCCTACAATGAGCAGTTCTTC
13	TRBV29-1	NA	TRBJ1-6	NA	CSVGQGLNSPLHF	TGCAGCGTTGGCCAGGGCCTAAATTCACCCCTCCACTTT
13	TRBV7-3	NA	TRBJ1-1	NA	CASSLNRNTEAFF	TGTGCCAGCAGCTTAAACAGGAACACTGAAGCTTTCTTT
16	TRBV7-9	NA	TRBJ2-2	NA	CSSNKDTPTNTGELFF	TGTTCCAGCAACAAGGACACTCCAACGAACACCGGGGAGCTGTTTTTT
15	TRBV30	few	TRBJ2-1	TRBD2	CAGGLAGGPYNEQFF	TGTGCCGGGGGACTAGCGGGGGGGCCGTACAATGAGCAGTTCTTC
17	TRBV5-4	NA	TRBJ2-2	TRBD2	CASSFLGWAGGTGELFF	TGTGCCAGCAGCTTTCTAGGTTGGGCGGGGGGCACCGGGGAGCTGTTTTTT
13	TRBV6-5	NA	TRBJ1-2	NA	CASRASPNYGYTF	TGTGCCAGCAGGGCATCTCCTAACTATGGCTACACCTTC
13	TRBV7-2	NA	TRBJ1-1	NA	CASSLPVNTEAFF	TGTGCCAGCAGCTTACCAGTGAACACTGAAGCTTTCTTT
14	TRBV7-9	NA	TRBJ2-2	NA	CASRPRGNTGELFF	TGTGCCAGCAGGCCCCGGGGGAACACCGGGGAGCTGTTTTTT
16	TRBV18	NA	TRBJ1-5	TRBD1	CASSPNGQGANQPQHF	TGTGCCAGCTCACCAAACGGACAGGGCGCGAATCAGCCCCAGCATTTT
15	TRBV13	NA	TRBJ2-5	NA	CASSPSDTNQETQYF	TGTGCCAGCAGCCCGTCGGACACGAATCAAGAGACCCAGTACTTC
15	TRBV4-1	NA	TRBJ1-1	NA	CASSSPGGLGSEAFF	TGCGCCAGCAGCTCTCCGGGGGGGCTTGGGTCTGAAGCTTTCTTT
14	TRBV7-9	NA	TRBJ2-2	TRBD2	CARGLAANTGELFF	TGTGCCAGGGGACTAGCGGCGAACACCGGGGAGCTGTTTTTT
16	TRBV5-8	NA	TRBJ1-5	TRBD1	CASSPQGGAGNQPQHF	TGTGCCAGCAGCCCCCAGGGGGGCGCGGGCAATCAGCCCCAGCATTTT
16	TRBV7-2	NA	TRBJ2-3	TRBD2	CASTNGRGLAGNTQYF	TGTGCCAGCACCAATGGAAGAGGACTAGCGGGGAATACGCAGTACTTT
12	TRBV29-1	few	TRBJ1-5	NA	CSVGQDNQPQHF	TGCAGCGTTGGACAGGATAATCAGCCCCAGCATTTT
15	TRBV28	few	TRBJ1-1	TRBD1	CASSILTGGNTEAFF	TGTGCCAGCAGTATCCTGACAGGGGGGAACACTGAAGCTTTCTTT
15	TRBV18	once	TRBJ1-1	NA	CASSPTTGENTEAFF	TGTGCCAGCTCACCGACGACAGGTGAGAACACTGAAGCTTTCTTT
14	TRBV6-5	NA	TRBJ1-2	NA	CASRSVGDGYGYTF	TGTGCCAGCAGATCCGTCGGGGATGGCTATGGCTACACCTTC
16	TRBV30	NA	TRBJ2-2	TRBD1	CAWRSSDRQNTGELFF	TGTGCCTGGAGGTCCTCGGACAGGCAGAACACCGGGGAGCTGTTTTTT
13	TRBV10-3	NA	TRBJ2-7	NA	CATSDRLSYEQYF	TGTGCCACCTCCGACAGGTTATCCTACGAGCAGTACTTC
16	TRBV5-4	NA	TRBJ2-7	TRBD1	CASSLPGQGFSYEQYF	TGTGCCAGCAGCTTGCCGGGACAGGGATTCTCCTACGAGCAGTACTTC